This record looks at one TCR beta chain sequence and its context. Its antigen remains unidentified. CDR1 SGHRS and CDR2 YFSETQ come from the germline V gene. The CDR3 runs to 16 residues. V dropped 4 bases and J dropped 1; count of bases not matched to a gene: 7. The sample originates from a study of memory CD4+ T cells and cytomegalovirus serostatus. Study conclusions and caveats: The CMV-associated TCR signature appears largely within the CD4+ memory repertoire.

Here immunoSEQ multiplex PCR was the method, and the copy in TCRdb shows in-frame clones only, minus some. Of about 27,000 clones listed, approximately 80% are singletons. The sort gate was single viable CD3+CD4+CD8-CD45RO+ cells for memory CD4+ T cells. The sequence was obtained from an adult in good health and CMV-seronegative. Sequenced sample: memory CD4+ T cells from blood. The chain joins TRBV5-1 to TRBJ1-5; 8 nucleotides align to TRBD1. CDR3 in DNA: TGCGCCAGCAGCCACCTACAGGGGGACAGCAATCAGCCCCAGCATTTT. It is translated as CASSHLQGDSNQPQHF.